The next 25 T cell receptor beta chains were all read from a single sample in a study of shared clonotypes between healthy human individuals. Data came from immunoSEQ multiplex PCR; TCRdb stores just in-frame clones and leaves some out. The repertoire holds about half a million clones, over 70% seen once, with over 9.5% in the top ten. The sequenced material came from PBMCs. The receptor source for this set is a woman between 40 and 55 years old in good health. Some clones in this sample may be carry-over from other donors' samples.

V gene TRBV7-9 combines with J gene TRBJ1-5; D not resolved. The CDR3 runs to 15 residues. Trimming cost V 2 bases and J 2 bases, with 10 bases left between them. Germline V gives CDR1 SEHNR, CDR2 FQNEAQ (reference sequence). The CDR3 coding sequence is TGTGCCAGCAGCTTAACGAGGACTGGCAATCAGCCCCAGCATTTT. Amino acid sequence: CASSLTRTGNQPQHF.

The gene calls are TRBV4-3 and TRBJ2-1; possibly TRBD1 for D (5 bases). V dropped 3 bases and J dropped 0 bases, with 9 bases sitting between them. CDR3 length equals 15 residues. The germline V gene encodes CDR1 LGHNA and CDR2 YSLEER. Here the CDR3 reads CASSHYRSSYNEQFF. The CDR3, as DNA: TGCGCCAGCAGCCACTACAGGAGCTCCTACAATGAGCAGTTCTTC.

The CDR3 loop reads CASSLDGRVHYGYTF. The CDR3 DNA reads as TGTGCCAGCAGCTTAGATGGCAGGGTCCACTATGGCTACACCTTC. The J gene is TRBJ1-2, the V gene TRBV7-9; weak D call: TRBD1 (5 bases). V lost 1 base and J lost 3, with 12 bases in between. The CDR3 sequence is 15 residues long. Germline V CDR1 and CDR2: SEHNR, FQNEAQ (reference sequence).

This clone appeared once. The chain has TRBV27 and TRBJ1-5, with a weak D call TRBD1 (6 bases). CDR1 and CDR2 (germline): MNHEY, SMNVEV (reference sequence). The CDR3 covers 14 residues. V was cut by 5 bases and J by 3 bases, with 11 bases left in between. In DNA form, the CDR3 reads TGTGCCAGCAGTACGGGACACCCCAATCAGCCCCAGCATTTT. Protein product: CASSTGHPNQPQHF.

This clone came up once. The CDR3 is CASSKQGEETQYF. DNA of the CDR3: TGTGCCAGCAGCAAACAGGGTGAAGAGACCCAGTACTTC. The chain joins TRBV11-1 to TRBJ2-5, with a tentative D call TRBD1 (6 bases). This CDR3 region has 13 residues. Germline loops: CDR1 SGHAT, CDR2 FQDESV (reference sequence). V was trimmed by 5 bases and J by 3 bases, leaving 10 bases between them.

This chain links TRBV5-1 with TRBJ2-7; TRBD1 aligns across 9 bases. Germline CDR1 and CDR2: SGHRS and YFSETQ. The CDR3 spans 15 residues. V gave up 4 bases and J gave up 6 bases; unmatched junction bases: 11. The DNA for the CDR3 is TGCGCCAGCAGCAAAGACCGGACAGGGGAGCTCGAGCAGTACTTC. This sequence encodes CASSKDRTGELEQYF.

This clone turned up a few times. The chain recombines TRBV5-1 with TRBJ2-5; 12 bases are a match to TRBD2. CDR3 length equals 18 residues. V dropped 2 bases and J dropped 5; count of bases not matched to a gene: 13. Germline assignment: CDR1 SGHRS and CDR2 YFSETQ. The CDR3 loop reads CASSLSTSGSGGGETQYF. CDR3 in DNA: TGCGCCAGCAGCTTATCGACTAGCGGGAGCGGGGGCGGGGAGACCCAGTACTTC.

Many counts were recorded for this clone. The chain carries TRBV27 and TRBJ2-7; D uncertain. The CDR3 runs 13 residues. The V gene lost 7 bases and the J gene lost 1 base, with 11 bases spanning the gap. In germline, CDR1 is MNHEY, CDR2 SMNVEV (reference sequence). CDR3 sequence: CASTNWGSYEQYF. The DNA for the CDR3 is TGTGCCAGCACCAATTGGGGATCCTACGAGCAGTACTTC.

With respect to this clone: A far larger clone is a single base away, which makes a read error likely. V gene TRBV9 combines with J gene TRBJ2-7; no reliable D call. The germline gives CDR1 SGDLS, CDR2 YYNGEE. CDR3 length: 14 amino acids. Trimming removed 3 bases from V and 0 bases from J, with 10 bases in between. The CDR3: CASSAGGSSYEQYF. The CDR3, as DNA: TGTGCCAGCAGCGCTGGCGGCAGCTCCTACGAGCAGTACTTC.

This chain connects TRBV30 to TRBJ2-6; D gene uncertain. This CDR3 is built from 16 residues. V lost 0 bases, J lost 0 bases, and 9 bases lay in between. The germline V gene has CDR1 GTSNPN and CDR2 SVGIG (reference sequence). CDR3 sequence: CAWSVGRISGANVLTF. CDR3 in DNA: TGTGCCTGGAGTGTCGGACGGATCTCTGGGGCCAACGTCCTGACTTTC.

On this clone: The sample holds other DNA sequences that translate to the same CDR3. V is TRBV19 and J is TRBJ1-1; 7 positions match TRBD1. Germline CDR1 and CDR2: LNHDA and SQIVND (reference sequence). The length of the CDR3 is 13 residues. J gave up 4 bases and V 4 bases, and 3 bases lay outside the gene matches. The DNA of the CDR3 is TGTGCCAGTAGTACCCAGGGGGGCACTGAAGCTTTCTTT. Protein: CASSTQGGTEAFF. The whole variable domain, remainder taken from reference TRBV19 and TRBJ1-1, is DGGITQSPKYLFRKEGQNVTLSCEQNLNHDAMYWYRQDPGQGLRLIYYSQIVNDFQKGDIAEGYSVSREKKESFPLTVTSAQKNPTAFYLCASSTQGGTEAFFGQGTRLTVV.

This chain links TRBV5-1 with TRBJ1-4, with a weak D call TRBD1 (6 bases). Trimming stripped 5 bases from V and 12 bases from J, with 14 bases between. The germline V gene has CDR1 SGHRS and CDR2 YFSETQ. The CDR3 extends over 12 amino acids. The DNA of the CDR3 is TGCGCCAGCAGTTCAACAGGGAGTGAACTGTTTTTT. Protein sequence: CASSSTGSELFF.

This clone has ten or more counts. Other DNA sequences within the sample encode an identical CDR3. In DNA form, the CDR3 reads TGTGCCAGCAGCTTGGGGACAGAGAATGAAAAACTGTTTTTT. Protein sequence: CASSLGTENEKLFF. J is TRBJ1-4 and V is TRBV5-4; perhaps TRBD1 as D (6 bases). Germline V gene data show CDR1 as SGHNT and CDR2 as YYREEE (reference sequence). The CDR3 contains 14 residues. Trimming removed 0 bases at V and 5 bases at J, with 8 bases between.

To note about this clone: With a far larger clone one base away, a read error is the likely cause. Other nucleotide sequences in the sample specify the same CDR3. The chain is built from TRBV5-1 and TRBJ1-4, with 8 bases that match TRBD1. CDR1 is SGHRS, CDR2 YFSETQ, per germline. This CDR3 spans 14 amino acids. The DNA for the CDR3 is TGCGCCAGCAGCGCGGACAGGGAGGGGGAAAAACTGTTTTTC. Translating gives CASSADREGEKLFF.

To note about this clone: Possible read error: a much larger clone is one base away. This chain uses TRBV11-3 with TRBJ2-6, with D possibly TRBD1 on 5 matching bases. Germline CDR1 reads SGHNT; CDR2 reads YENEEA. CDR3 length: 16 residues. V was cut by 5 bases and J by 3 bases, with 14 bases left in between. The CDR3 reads CASSPGQGNGANVLTF. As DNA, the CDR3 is TGTGCCAGCAGCCCGGGCCAGGGTAATGGGGCCAACGTCCTGACTTTC.

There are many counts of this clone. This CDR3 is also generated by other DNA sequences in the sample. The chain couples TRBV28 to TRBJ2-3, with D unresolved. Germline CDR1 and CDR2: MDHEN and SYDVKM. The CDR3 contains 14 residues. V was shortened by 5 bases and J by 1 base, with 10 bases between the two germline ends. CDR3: CASSVIGGTDTQYF. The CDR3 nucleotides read TGTGCCAGCAGTGTCATTGGGGGCACAGATACGCAGTATTTT.

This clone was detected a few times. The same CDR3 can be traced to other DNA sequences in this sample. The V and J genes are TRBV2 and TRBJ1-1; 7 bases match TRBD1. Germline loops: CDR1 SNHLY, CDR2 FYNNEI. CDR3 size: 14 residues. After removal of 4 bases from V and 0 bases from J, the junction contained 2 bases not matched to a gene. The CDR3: CASSVDRVNTEAFF. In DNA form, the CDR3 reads TGTGCCAGCAGTGTCGACAGGGTGAACACTGAAGCTTTCTTT.

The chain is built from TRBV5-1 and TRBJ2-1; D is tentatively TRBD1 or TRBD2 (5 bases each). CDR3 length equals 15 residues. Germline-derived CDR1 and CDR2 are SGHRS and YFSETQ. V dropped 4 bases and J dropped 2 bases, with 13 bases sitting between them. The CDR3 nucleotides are TGCGCCAGCAGCCTGAAGAGGGGTACCTACAATGAGCAGTTCTTC. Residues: CASSLKRGTYNEQFF.

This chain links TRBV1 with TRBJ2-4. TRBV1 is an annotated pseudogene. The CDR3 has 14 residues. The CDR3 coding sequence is TGCGCCAGCAGCCAAGGCCCCCCTTGGACCATTCAGTACTTC. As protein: CASSQGPPWTIQYF.

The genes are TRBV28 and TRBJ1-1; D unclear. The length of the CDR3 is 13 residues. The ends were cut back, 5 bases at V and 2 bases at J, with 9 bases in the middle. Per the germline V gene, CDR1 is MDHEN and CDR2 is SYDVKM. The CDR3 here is CASSAISNTEAFF. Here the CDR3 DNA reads TGTGCCAGCAGTGCCATATCTAACACTGAAGCTTTCTTT.

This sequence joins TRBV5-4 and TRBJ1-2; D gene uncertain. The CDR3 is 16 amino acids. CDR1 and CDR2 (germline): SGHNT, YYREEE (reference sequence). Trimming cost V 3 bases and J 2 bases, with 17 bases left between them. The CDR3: CASSSTTSLENYGYTF. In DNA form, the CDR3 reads TGTGCCAGCAGCTCGACCACAAGTTTAGAAAACTATGGCTACACCTTC.

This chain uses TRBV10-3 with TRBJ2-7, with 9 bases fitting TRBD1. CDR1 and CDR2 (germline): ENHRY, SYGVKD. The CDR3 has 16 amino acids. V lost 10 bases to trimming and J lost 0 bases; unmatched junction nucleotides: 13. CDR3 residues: CATSRTGAVLSYEQYF. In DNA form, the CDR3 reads TGTGCCACCAGCCGGACAGGGGCCGTACTCTCCTACGAGCAGTACTTC.

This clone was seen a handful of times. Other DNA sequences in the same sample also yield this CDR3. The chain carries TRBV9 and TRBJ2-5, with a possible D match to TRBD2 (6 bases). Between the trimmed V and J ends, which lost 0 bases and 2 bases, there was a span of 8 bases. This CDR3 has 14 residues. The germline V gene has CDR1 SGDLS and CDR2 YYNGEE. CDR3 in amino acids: CASSVGAGQETQYF. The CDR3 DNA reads TGTGCCAGCAGCGTAGGGGCGGGACAAGAGACCCAGTACTTC.

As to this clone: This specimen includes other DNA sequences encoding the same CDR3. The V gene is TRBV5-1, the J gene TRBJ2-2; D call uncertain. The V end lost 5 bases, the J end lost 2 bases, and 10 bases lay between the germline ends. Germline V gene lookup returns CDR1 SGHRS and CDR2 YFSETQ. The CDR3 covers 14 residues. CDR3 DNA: TGCGCCAGCAGTCCCCAAGGAAACACCGGGGAGCTGTTTTTT. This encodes CASSPQGNTGELFF.

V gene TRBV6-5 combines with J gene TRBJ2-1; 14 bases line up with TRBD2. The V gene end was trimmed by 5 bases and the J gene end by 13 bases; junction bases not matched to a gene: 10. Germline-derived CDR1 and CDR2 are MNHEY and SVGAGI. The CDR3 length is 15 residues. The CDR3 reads CASSPPGTSGSSQFF. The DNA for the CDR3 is TGTGCCAGCAGTCCCCCCGGGACTAGCGGGAGTTCACAGTTCTTC.